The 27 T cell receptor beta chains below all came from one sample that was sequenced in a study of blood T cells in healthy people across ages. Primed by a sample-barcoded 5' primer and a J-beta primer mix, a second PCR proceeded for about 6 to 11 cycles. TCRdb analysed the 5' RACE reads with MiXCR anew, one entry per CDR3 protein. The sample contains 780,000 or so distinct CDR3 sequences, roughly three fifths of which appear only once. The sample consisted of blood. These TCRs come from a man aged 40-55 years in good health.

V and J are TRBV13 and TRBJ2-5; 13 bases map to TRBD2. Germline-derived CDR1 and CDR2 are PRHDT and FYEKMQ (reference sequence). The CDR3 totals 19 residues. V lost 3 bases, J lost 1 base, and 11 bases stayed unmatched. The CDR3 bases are TGTGCCAGCAGCTTTGGACTAGCGGGGGACCCGAGGGGCCAAGAGACCCAGTACTTC. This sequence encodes CASSFGLAGDPRGQETQYF.

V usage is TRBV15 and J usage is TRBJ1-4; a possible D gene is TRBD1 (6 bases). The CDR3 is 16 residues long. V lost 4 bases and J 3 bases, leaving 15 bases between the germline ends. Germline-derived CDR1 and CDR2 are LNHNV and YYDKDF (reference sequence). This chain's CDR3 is CATSIGGPPANEKLFF. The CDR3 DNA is TGTGCCACCAGCATAGGGGGTCCCCCTGCTAATGAAAAACTGTTTTTT.

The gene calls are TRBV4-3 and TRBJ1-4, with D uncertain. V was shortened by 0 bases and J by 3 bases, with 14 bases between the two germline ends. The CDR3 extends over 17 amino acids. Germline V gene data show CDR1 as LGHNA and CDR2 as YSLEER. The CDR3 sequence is CASSQEPISAPNEKLFF. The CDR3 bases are TGCGCCAGCAGCCAAGAGCCAATTTCCGCCCCTAATGAAAAACTGTTTTTT.

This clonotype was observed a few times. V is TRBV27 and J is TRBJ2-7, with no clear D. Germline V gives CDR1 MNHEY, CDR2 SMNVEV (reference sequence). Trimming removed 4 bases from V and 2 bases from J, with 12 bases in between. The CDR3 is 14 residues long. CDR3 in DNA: TGTGCCAGCAGTTCCCGTCTCTCTCCCTACGAGCAGTACTTC. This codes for CASSSRLSPYEQYF.

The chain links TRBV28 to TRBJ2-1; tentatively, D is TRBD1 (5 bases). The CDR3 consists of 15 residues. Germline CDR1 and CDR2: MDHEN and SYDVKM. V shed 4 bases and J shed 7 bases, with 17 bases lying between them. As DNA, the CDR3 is TGTGCCAGCAGTTCATCGACAGAAGTTAGGAATGAGCAGTTCTTC. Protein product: CASSSSTEVRNEQFF.

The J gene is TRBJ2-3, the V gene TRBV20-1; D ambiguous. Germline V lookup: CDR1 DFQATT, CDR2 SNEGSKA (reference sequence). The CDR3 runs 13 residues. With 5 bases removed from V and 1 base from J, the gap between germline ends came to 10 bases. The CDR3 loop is CSAPSPGTDTQYF. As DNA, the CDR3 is TGCAGTGCTCCCAGCCCGGGCACAGATACGCAGTATTTT.

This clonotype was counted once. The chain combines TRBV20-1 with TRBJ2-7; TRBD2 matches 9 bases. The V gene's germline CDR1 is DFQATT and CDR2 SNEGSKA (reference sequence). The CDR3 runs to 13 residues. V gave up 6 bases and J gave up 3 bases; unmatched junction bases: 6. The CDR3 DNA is TGCAGTGCAACCGGGACTAGCCTCTACGAGCAGTACTTC. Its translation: CSATGTSLYEQYF.

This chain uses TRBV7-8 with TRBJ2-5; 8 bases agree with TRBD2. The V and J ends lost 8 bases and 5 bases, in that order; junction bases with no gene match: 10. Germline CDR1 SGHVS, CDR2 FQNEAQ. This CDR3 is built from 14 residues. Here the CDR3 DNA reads TGTGCCAGCCACAATCGGGGGGGCGTTGAGACCCAGTACTTC. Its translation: CASHNRGGVETQYF.

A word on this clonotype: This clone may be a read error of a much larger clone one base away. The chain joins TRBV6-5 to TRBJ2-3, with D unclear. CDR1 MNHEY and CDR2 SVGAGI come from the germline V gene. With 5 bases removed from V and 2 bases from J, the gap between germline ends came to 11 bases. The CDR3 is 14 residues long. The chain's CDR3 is CASSVIQATDTQYF. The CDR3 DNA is TGTGCCAGCAGTGTAATCCAGGCCACAGATACGCAGTATTTT.

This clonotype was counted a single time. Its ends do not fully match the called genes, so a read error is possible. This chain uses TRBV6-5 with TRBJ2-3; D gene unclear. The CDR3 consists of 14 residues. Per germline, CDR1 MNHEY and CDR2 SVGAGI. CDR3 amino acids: CASSDSYGSDTQYF. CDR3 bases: TGTGCCAGCAGTGACTCGTATGGATCCGATACGCAGTATTTT.

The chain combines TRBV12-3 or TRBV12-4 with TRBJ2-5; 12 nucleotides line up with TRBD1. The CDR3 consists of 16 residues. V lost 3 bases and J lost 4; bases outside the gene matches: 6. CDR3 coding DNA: TGTGCCAGCAGTTTTAGGGACAGGGGGCGCGGAGAGACCCAGTACTTC. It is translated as CASSFRDRGRGETQYF.

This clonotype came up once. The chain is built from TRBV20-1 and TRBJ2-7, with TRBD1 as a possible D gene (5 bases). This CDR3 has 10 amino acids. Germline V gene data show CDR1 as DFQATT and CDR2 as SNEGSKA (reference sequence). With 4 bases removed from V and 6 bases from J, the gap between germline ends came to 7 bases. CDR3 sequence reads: CSAIRGEQYF. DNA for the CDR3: TGCAGTGCTATAAGGGGCGAGCAGTACTTC.

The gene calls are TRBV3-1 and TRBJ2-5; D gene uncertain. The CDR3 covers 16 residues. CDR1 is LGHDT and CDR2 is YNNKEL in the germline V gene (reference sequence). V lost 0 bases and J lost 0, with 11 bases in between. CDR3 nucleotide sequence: TGTGCCAGCAGCCAAGATGCGGTTCGCGACCAAGAGACCCAGTACTTC. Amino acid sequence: CASSQDAVRDQETQYF.

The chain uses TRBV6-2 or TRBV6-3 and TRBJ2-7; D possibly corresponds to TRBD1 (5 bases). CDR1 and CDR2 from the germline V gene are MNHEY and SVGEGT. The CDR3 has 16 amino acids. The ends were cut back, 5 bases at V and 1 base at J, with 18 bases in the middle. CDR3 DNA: TGTGCCAGCAGTACTCGACAGATACCGATTTCCTACGAGCAGTACTTC. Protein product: CASSTRQIPISYEQYF.

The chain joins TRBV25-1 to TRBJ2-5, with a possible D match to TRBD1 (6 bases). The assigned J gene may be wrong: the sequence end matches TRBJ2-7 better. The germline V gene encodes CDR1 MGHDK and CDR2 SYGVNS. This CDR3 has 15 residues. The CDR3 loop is CASSEQGTRVGEQYF. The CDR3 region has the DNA TGTGCCAGCAGTGAACAGGGGACAAGGGTCGGCGAGCAGTACTTC.

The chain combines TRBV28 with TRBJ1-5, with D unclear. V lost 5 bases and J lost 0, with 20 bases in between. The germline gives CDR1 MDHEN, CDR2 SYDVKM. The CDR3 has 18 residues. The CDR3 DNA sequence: TGTGCCAGCAGTACATGGGGTGGACTGCTTGATAGCAATCAGCCCCAGCATTTT. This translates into CASSTWGGLLDSNQPQHF.

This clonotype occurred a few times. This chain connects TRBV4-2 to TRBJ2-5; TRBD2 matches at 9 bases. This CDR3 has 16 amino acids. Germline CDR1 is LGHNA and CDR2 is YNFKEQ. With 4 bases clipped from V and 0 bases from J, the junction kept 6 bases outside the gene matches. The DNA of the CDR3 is TGTGCCAGCAGCCGAACTAGCGGGCCCGACCAAGAGACCCAGTACTTC. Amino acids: CASSRTSGPDQETQYF.

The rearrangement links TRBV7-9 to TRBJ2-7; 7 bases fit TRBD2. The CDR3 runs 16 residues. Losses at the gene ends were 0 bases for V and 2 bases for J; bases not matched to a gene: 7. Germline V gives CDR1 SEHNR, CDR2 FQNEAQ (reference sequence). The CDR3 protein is CASSLARTSATYEQYF. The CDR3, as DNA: TGTGCCAGCAGCTTAGCACGTACTAGCGCAACCTACGAGCAGTACTTC.

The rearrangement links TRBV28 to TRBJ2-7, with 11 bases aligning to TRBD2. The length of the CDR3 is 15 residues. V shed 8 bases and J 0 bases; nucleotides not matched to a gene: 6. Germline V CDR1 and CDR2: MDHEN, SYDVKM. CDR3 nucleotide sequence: TGTGCCAGCGGACTAGCGGGCTCCCGCTCCTACGAGCAGTACTTC. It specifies CASGLAGSRSYEQYF.

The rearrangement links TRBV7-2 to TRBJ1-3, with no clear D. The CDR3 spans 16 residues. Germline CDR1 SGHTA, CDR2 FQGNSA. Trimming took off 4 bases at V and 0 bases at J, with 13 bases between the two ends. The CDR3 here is CASSYGLRNSGNTIYF. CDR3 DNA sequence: TGTGCCAGCAGCTATGGCCTGCGAAACTCTGGAAACACCATATATTTT. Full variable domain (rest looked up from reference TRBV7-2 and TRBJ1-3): GAGVSQSPSNKVTEKGKDVELRCDPISGHTALYWYRQSLGQGLEFLIYFQGNSAPDKSGLPSDRFSAERTGGSVSTLTIQRTQQEDSAVYLCASSYGLRNSGNTIYFGEGSWLTVV.

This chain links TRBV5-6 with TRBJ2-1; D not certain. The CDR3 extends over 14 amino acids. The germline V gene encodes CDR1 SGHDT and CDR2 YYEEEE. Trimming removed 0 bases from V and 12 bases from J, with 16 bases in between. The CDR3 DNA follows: TGTGCCAGCAGCTTGGAGGTCAGAGGTTTGGGGCAGTTCTTC. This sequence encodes CASSLEVRGLGQFF.

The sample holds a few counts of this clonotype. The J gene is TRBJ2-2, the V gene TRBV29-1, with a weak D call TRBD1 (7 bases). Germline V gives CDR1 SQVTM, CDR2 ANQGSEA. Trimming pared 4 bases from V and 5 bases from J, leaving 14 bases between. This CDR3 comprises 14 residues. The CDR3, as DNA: TGCAGCGTTGTTCCGGCAGGGGGGACCGGGGAGCTGTTTTTT. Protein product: CSVVPAGGTGELFF.

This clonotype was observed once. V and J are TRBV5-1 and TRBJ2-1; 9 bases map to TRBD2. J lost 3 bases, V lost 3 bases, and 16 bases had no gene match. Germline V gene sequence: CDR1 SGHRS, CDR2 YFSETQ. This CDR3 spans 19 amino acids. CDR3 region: CASSSSPQRSSGNYNEQFF. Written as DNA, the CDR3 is TGCGCCAGCAGCTCCTCCCCCCAGAGATCTAGCGGGAACTACAATGAGCAGTTCTTC.

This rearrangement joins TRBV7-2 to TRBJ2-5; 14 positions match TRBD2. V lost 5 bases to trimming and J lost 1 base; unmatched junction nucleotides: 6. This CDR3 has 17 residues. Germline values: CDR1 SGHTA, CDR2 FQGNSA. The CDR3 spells CASSPQTSGGAQETQYF. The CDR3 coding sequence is TGTGCCAGCAGCCCCCAGACTAGCGGGGGGGCCCAAGAGACCCAGTACTTC.

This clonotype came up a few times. This CDR3 is CASSGQGLPERGAGLYNEQFF. CDR3 nucleotide sequence: TGTGCCAGCAGCGGACAGGGACTTCCCGAGCGGGGAGCGGGGCTATACAATGAGCAGTTCTTC. This chain uses TRBV9 with TRBJ2-1, with D perhaps given as TRBD1 or TRBD2 (7 bases each). CDR1 SGDLS and CDR2 YYNGEE come from the germline V gene. The CDR3 has 21 residues. V shed 3 bases and J shed 4 bases, with 32 bases lying between them.

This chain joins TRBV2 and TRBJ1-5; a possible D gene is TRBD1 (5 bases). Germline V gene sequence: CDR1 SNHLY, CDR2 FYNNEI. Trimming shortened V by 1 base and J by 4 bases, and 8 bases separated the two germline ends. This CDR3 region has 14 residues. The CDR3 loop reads CASSEGQGNQPQHF. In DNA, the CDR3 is TGTGCCAGCAGTGAAGGTCAGGGAAATCAGCCCCAGCATTTT.

CDR3 region: CASSVPKDRVGYEQYF. The CDR3 DNA sequence: TGTGCCAGCAGTGTCCCCAAAGACAGGGTAGGGTACGAGCAGTACTTC. The rearrangement uses TRBV6-1 and TRBJ2-1; TRBD1 agrees at 7 bases. Near its end, the DNA agrees better with TRBJ2-7, so the J call may be wrong. Germline CDR1 is MNHNS and CDR2 is SASEGT. CDR3 length: 16 residues.